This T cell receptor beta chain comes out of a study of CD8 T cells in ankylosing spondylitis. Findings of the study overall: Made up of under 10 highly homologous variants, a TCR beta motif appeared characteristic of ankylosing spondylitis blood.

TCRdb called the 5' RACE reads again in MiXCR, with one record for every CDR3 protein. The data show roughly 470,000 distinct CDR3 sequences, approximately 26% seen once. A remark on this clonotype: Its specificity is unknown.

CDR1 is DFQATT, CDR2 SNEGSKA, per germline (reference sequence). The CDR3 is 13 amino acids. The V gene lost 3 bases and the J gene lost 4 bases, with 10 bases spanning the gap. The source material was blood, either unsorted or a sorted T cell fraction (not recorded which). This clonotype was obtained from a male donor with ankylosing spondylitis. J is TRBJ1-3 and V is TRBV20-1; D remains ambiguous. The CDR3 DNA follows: TGCAGTGCTAGCCGGGCAGCAGGAAACACCATATATTTT. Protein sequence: CSASRAAGNTIYF.